The 10 T cell receptor beta chains listed next were all sequenced from one sample in a study of tumor-infiltrating lymphocytes in primary liver carcinoma. cDNA specific to TCR beta was made from about 0.45 ug of total RNA, with a constant-region primer employed for priming. ARM-PCR was slightly modified, and three nested multiplex PCR rounds with it gave rise to the TCR beta libraries. The first two PCR rounds used TRBV1-TRBV30 primers with a Cbeta primer, roughly 10 cycles each. TCRdb re-analysed the multiplex PCR reads in MiXCR, keeping a single row per CDR3 protein. The table records about 120,000 distinct CDR3 sequences, roughly 70% of them present only once. Unsorted bulk tissue of about 19-33 mg yielded co-extracted RNA and DNA. The sequencing input was tumor-adjacent normal liver tissue. Receptor source: a woman aged 55-70 years with primary liver carcinoma and hepatitis B virus infection.

This clonotype has only one observation. One junction end does not reproduce the germline sequence, and a read error may be involved. The J gene is TRBJ2-7, the V gene TRBV6-1, with 11 bases that match TRBD2. The CDR3 has 15 amino acids. Per germline, CDR1 MNHNS and CDR2 SASEGT. CDR3 sequence (DNA): TGTGCCAACAGTGAAGGTAGCGGGGGGGGCTACGAGCGGTACTTC. Its translation: CANSEGSGGGYERYF.

As to this clonotype: An end of the junction differs from the germline gene, which may be a read error. The gene calls are TRBV11-2 and TRBJ1-1; no clear D gene. The CDR3 sequence is 13 residues long. Germline V gene sequence: CDR1 SGHAT, CDR2 FQNNGV. As DNA, the CDR3 is TGTGCCAGCAGCTTCCACATCGACACTGAAGCCCTCTTT. Amino acid sequence: CASSFHIDTEALF.

This clonotype came up once. At one boundary the junction diverges from the germline segment, which might be a read error. The chain joins TRBV11-2 to TRBJ2-5; D unresolved. The CDR3 spans 16 residues. Germline V gene lookup returns CDR1 SGHAT and CDR2 FQNNGV. In nucleotides, the CDR3 is TGTGCCAGCAGCTACTCCCGTGGTAGTAGGAGAGAGACCCGGTACTTC. It codes for CASSYSRGSRRETRYF.

This clonotype was counted only a few times. A read error may explain this, as a much larger clone is one base away. The chain uses TRBV11-2 and TRBJ2-1; a weak D match, TRBD1 (6 bases). This CDR3 has 15 residues. Germline values: CDR1 SGHAT, CDR2 FQNNGV. Here the CDR3 DNA reads TGTGCCAGCAGTTCTGGCAGGGGATTCTACAATGAGCAGCTCTTC. Translating it yields CASSSGRGFYNEQLF.

As for this clonotype: A much more abundant neighbour one base away suggests this may be a read error. This chain links TRBV14 with TRBJ1-2, with D maybe TRBD1 (5 bases). In germline, CDR1 is SGHDN, CDR2 FVKESK. This CDR3 contains 16 residues. Between the trimmed V and J ends, which lost 0 bases and 3 bases, there was a span of 14 bases. In DNA form, the CDR3 reads TGTGCCAGCAGCCAAGATTCCGGCAGGGCGGACTATGGCTACACCTTC. This sequence encodes CASSQDSGRADYGYTF. The whole variable domain, filled in from reference TRBV14 and TRBJ1-2, reads EAGVTQFPSHSVIEKGQTVTLRCDPISGHDNLYWYRRVMGKEIKFLLHFVKESKQDESGMPNNRFLAERTGGTYSTLKVQPAELEDSGVYFCASSQDSGRADYGYTFGSGTRLTVV.

To note about this clonotype: One end of the junction is discordant with germline, which a read error may explain. The gene calls are TRBV29-1 and TRBJ1-1, with D possibly matching TRBD1 (5 bases). The CDR3 loop spans 15 amino acids. Germline CDR1 SQVTM, CDR2 ANQGSEA. CDR3 region: CSAPGGMGVSTEAFF. The DNA for the CDR3 is TGTAGCGCCCCGGGGGGGATGGGAGTGAGCACTGAAGCTTTCTTT.

Of note for this clonotype: One end of the junction fails to match germline, which may point to a read error. This chain links TRBV4-2 with TRBJ2-7, with D unresolved. The CDR3 runs 14 residues. The germline V gene has CDR1 LGHNA and CDR2 YNFKEQ. CDR3 sequence: CASSQDSRPYEEYF. The CDR3 coding sequence is TGTGCCAGCAGCCAAGATTCTCGTCCCTACGAGGAGTACTTC.

CDR3 DNA sequence: TGTGCCAGCAGCTTTCCCGGGCTAACGGGCGCCCGGGAGCTGTTTTTT. It codes for CASSFPGLTGARELFF. The chain couples TRBV7-9 to TRBJ2-2; D call uncertain. Germline CDR1 and CDR2: SEHNR and FQNEAQ (reference sequence). V dropped 3 bases and J dropped 9 bases, with 20 bases sitting between them. The CDR3 loop spans 16 amino acids.

This sequence joins TRBV10-3 and TRBJ2-1; 8 nucleotides align to TRBD2. The CDR3 length is 17 residues. The junction had 17 bases not matched to a gene; V was cut back by 7 bases and J by 6 bases. Germline-derived CDR1 and CDR2 are ENHRY and SYGVKD. The CDR3: CAINEGREPGGANEQFF. The CDR3 DNA reads as TGTGCCATCAACGAGGGCCGAGAGCCGGGAGGGGCCAATGAGCAGTTCTTC.

Worth noting for this clonotype: A junction end diverges from the germline sequence, so it may reflect a read error. The gene calls are TRBV12-3 or TRBV12-4 and TRBJ1-1, with D hard to call. The CDR3 is made up of 12 amino acids. The CDR3 DNA follows: TGTCCCAGCAGTAATTGGGTCACTGAAGCTTTCTTT. This gives the protein CPSSNWVTEAFF.